The present TCR beta chain was sequenced within a study of T cell repertoires in cytomegalovirus infection. Trimming cost V 3 bases and J 2 bases, with 12 bases left between them. Looked up from germline, CDR1 is PRHDT and CDR2 is FYEKMQ (reference sequence). CDR3 size: 15 residues. Note on this clonotype: Its target is unknown.

MiXCR, applied by TCRdb to the reads, yields one record per CDR3 protein. The sample has fewer than 900,000 distinct CDR3 sequences, 25% to 35% seen once. The chain recombines TRBV13 with TRBJ2-3; the D gene is possibly TRBD2 (5 bases). The source is a human donor in good health (CMV status not recorded). Some clones in this sample may be carry-over from other donors' samples. The source was cultured CD8+ T cells from PBMCs, collected from culture after CMV antigen stimulation. The CDR3 protein is CASSFAGENTDTQYF. The CDR3 DNA is TGTGCCAGCAGCTTTGCCGGGGAAAACACAGATACGCAGTATTTT. The full variable domain, completed using reference TRBV13 and TRBJ2-3, is AAGVIQSPRHLIKEKRETATLKCYPIPRHDTVYWYQQGPGQDPQFLISFYEKMQSDKGSIPDRFSAQQFSDYHSELNMSSLELGDSALYFCASSFAGENTDTQYFGPGTRLTVL.